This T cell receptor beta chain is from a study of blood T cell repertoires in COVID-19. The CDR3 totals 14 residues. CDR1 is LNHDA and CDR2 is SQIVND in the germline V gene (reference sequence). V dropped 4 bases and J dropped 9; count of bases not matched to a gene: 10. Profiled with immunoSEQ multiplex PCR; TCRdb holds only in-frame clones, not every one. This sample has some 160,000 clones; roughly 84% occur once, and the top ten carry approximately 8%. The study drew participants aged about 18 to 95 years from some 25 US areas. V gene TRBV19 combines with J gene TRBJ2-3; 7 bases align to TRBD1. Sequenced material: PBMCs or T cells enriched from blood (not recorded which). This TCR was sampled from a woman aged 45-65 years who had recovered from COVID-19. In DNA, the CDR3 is TGTGCCAGTAGTACCCAAACACCGACAGGGACGCAGTATTTT. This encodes CASSTQTPTGTQYF.